One T cell receptor (beta chain) is described in this entry. The treatment is: preoperative locoregional IRX-2 cytokine immunotherapy. Samples came from a phase Ib trial of preoperative locoregional IRX-2 cytokine immunotherapy. These data belong to a study of preoperative IRX-2 immunotherapy in early breast cancer. This CDR3 comprises 14 residues. CDR1 and CDR2 (germline): SGDLS, YYNGEE. J lost 7 bases, V lost 4 bases, and 4 bases had no gene match. The table came from immunoSEQ multiplex PCR; TCRdb's copy has only in-frame clones and leaves some out. The table has 34,000 or so clones, about 95% seen once.

This sequence originates from a human donor with breast cancer. J is TRBJ1-4 and V is TRBV9, with 10 bases that match TRBD1. The specimen was taken from a patient treated with IRX-2 immunotherapy. Here the CDR3 reads CASSSDRGPEKLFF. The DNA for the CDR3 is TGTGCCAGCAGCTCCGACAGGGGGCCTGAAAAACTGTTTTTT.